These 14 T cell receptor beta chains originate from one sample sequenced in a study of T cells in Graves' hyperthyroidism and ophthalmopathy. There were TCR beta CDR3 regions amplified from RNA transcripts. Primed by the HTBI set, a first-round RT-PCR was run on the TCR CDR3. From the multiplex PCR reads, TCRdb called clonotypes with MiXCR, one entry per CDR3 protein. This table holds roughly 570,000 distinct CDR3 sequences, less than 20% found once. The specimen sequenced was blood. These receptors came from a woman in her twenties or thirties with Graves' hyperthyroidism.

This clonotype was counted at least ten times. This chain connects TRBV7-3 to TRBJ1-2, with D possibly TRBD1 on 5 matching bases. Per germline, CDR1 SGHTA and CDR2 FQGTGA. With 6 bases removed from V and 0 bases from J, the gap between germline ends came to 11 bases. The CDR3 covers 14 residues. CDR3 residues: CASSSGPANYGYTF. CDR3 nucleotide sequence: TGTGCCAGCAGTTCAGGGCCCGCTAACTATGGCTACACCTTC.

This clonotype has only a few counts. The rearrangement links TRBV12-3 or TRBV12-4 to TRBJ1-5, with 12 nucleotides matching TRBD1. V was pared by 6 bases and J by 2 bases, with 8 bases of the junction left unmatched. This CDR3 has 17 residues. DNA for the CDR3: TGTGCCAGCAGCAATTCGGGACAGGGGGCGGGCAATCAGCCCCAGCATTTT. Residues: CASSNSGQGAGNQPQHF.

The rearrangement uses TRBV9 and TRBJ2-1; 10 positions agree with TRBD2. Germline-derived CDR1 and CDR2 are SGDLS and YYNGEE. The ends lost 6 bases at V and 7 bases at J; junction bases unmatched: 4. The CDR3 spans 13 residues. Here the CDR3 DNA reads TGTGCCAGCACGATAGCGGGAGGTAATGAGCAGTTCTTC. Amino acid sequence: CASTIAGGNEQFF. Combining the CDR3 with reference TRBV9 and TRBJ2-1 gives the whole variable domain DSGVTQTPKHLITATGQRVTLRCSPRSGDLSVYWYQQSLDQGLQFLIQYYNGEERAKGNILERFSAQQFPDLHSELNLSSLELGDSALYFCASTIAGGNEQFFGPGTRLTVL.

The table lists this clonotype with many counts. The chain employs TRBV7-2 and TRBJ1-1, with no clear D. Trimming pared 1 base from V and 6 bases from J, leaving 12 bases between. Germline V CDR1 and CDR2: SGHTA, FQGNSA. This CDR3 is built from 14 residues. The CDR3 DNA follows: TGTGCCAGCAGCTTAGACACGACCCTAGCTGAAGCTTTCTTT. It codes for CASSLDTTLAEAFF.

This clonotype was detected many times. The V call is TRBV28, the J call TRBJ2-1; TRBD2 is a possible D gene (6 bases). The CDR3 totals 16 residues. Between the trimmed V and J ends, which lost 6 bases and 9 bases, there was a span of 24 bases. In germline, CDR1 is MDHEN, CDR2 SYDVKM. Written as DNA, the CDR3 is TGTGCCAGCAGGACACCTGGGACTCTAAGAAGGAGTGAGCAGTTCTTC. It specifies CASRTPGTLRRSEQFF.

Ten or more counts support this clonotype. V gene TRBV7-9 combines with J gene TRBJ1-1; D ambiguous. V was shortened by 5 bases and J by 11 bases, with 15 bases between the two germline ends. The V gene's germline CDR1 is SEHNR and CDR2 FQNEAQ (reference sequence). This CDR3 is built from 12 residues. The CDR3 DNA follows: TGTGCCAGCAGCCCTGTTTCATCCCAGGCTTTCTTT. Protein: CASSPVSSQAFF.

This clonotype was observed at least ten times. The chain recombines TRBV7-9 with TRBJ2-6; no clear D. CDR3 length equals 15 residues. CDR1 is SEHNR, CDR2 FQNEAQ, per germline (reference sequence). Trimming took off 2 bases at V and 2 bases at J, with 7 bases between the two ends. CDR3 amino acids: CASSLWATGANVLTF. Here the CDR3 DNA reads TGTGCCAGCAGCTTATGGGCGACTGGGGCCAACGTCCTGACTTTC. Using reference TRBV7-9 and TRBJ2-6 for the parts outside the CDR3, the full variable domain is DTGVSQNPRHKITKRGQNVTFRCDPISEHNRLYWYRQTLGQGPEFLTYFQNEAQLEKSRLLSDRFSAERPKGSFSTLEIQRTEQGDSAMYLCASSLWATGANVLTFGAGSRLTVL.

There are many counts of this clonotype. The chain carries TRBV6-1 and TRBJ1-5; a possible D gene is TRBD1 (5 bases). This CDR3 is built from 13 residues. Germline lookup yields CDR1 MNHNS and CDR2 SASEGT. Trimming stripped 5 bases from V and 3 bases from J, with 8 bases between. The CDR3 bases are TGTGCCAGCAGTTCGACAGCCAATCAGCCCCAGCATTTT. It is translated as CASSSTANQPQHF.

Many counts were recorded for this clonotype. The CDR3 loop reads CAWSDTGGEQYF. CDR3 sequence (DNA): TGTGCCTGGAGTGACACCGGAGGGGAGCAGTACTTC. The V and J genes are TRBV30 and TRBJ2-7; a weak D match, TRBD2 (6 bases). The CDR3 runs to 12 residues. CDR1 and CDR2 from the germline V gene are GTSNPN and SVGIG (reference sequence). Trimming removed 1 base from V and 7 bases from J, with 11 bases in between.

Concerning this clonotype: Being one base from a much bigger clone, this may be a read error. The chain is built from TRBV7-2 and TRBJ2-3; 8 bases are shared with TRBD1. Germline trimming cut 5 bases from V and 2 bases from J; bases unmatched to any gene: 3. The CDR3 runs 14 residues. The germline V gene encodes CDR1 SGHTA and CDR2 FQGNSA. CDR3 protein: CASSPTGATDTQYF. CDR3 bases: TGTGCCAGCAGCCCGACAGGGGCCACAGATACGCAGTATTTT.

In this sample, this clonotype turned up a few times. The chain recombines TRBV7-9 with TRBJ1-4; possibly TRBD1 for D (5 bases). The CDR3 consists of 16 residues. Trimming removed 5 bases at V and 5 bases at J, with 18 bases between. The germline V gene has CDR1 SEHNR and CDR2 FQNEAQ (reference sequence). The CDR3 is CASSNQAGTGNEKLFF. In DNA, the CDR3 is TGTGCCAGCAGCAACCAAGCCGGGACCGGGAATGAAAAACTGTTTTTT.

This chain links TRBV20-1 with TRBJ2-2; possible D gene TRBD1, 8 bases. This CDR3 has 14 amino acids. The germline V and J ends were trimmed by 5 bases and 2 bases, with 12 bases remaining between them. Germline V gives CDR1 DFQATT, CDR2 SNEGSKA (reference sequence). The CDR3: CSAYRGGNTGELFF. The CDR3 nucleotides are TGCAGTGCTTACAGGGGGGGAAACACCGGGGAGCTGTTTTTT.

This chain links TRBV2 with TRBJ2-7, with TRBD1 matching 7 bases. CDR1 and CDR2 (germline): SNHLY, FYNNEI. J lost 2 bases, V lost 5 bases, and 9 bases had no gene match. The CDR3 is made up of 15 amino acids. CDR3: CASSHPGTAAYEQYF. Written as DNA, the CDR3 is TGTGCCAGCAGTCATCCCGGGACAGCCGCCTACGAGCAGTACTTC.

Many counts were recorded for this clonotype. CDR3 DNA sequence: TGTGCCACCGAGACACCTGCAACTAATGAAAAACTGTTTTTT. The encoded protein is CATETPATNEKLFF. The chain is built from TRBV6-2 or TRBV6-3 and TRBJ1-4; D is undetermined. CDR3 length: 14 amino acids. The ends were cut back, 10 bases at V and 0 bases at J, with 12 bases in the middle. The germline V gene has CDR1 MNHEY and CDR2 SVGEGT.